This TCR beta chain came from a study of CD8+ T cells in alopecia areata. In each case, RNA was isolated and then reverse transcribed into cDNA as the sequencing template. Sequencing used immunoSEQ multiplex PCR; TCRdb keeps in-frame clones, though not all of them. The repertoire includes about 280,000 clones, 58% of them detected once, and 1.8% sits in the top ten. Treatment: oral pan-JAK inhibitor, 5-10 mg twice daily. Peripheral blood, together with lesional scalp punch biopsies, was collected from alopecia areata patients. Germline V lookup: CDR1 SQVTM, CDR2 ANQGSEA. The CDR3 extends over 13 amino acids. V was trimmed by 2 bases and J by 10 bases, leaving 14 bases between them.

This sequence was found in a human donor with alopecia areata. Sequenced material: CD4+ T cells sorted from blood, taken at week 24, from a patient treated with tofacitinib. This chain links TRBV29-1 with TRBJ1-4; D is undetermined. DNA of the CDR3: TGCAGCGTTGAAAAGGGATCCCTGGCAAAACTGTTTTTT. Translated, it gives CSVEKGSLAKLFF.